This T cell receptor (beta chain) was recorded in a study of blood T cell repertoires in COVID-19. At the level of the study: COVID-19 samples, acute and convalescent, were from the United States, Italy and Spain. T cells, B-cell-depleted T cells, or PBMCs provided the cDNA or gDNA that served as material.

As processed by the authors: Amplification of reference gene primers was used by the study to estimate nucleated cell counts. Libraries were prepared by immunoSEQ multiplex PCR; TCRdb keeps only in-frame clonotypes and omits some of them. Clone size and the V and J calls come from that table; the DNA yielded D and trimming. This table has 190,000 or so clones, roughly nine tenths appearing once. The specimen was peripheral blood. This TCR was recovered from a woman in her sixties or seventies with acute or convalescent COVID-19.

CDR3 coding DNA: TGTGCCAGCAGCAGACTAGCGGGCCAAGAGACCCAGTACTTC. Translating gives CASSRLAGQETQYF. This rearrangement joins TRBV3-1 (or the pseudogene TRBV3-2) to TRBJ2-5, with 10 nucleotides matching TRBD2. Germline lookup yields CDR1 LGHDT and CDR2 YNNKEL (reference sequence). The length of the CDR3 is 14 residues. Losses at the gene ends were 5 bases for V and 1 base for J; bases not matched to a gene: 1.